Shown below are 20 T cell receptor beta chains from a single sample sequenced in a study of T cells in Graves' hyperthyroidism and ophthalmopathy. The source material, RNA transcripts, was used to amplify TCR beta CDR3 regions. HTBI primers were employed in a first-round RT-PCR of the TCR CDR3. TCRdb analysed the multiplex PCR reads with MiXCR anew, one entry per CDR3 protein. Here the sample spans fewer than 400,000 distinct CDR3 sequences, around an eighth being singletons. The sample was blood. Receptors were obtained from a man aged 50-60 years with Graves' ophthalmopathy.

The V call is TRBV24-1, the J call TRBJ1-1; 7 bases are shared with TRBD1. CDR1 and CDR2 (germline): KGHDR, SFDVKD. The V gene end was trimmed by 8 bases and the J gene end by 5 bases; junction bases not matched to a gene: 7. The CDR3 has 13 residues. The DNA for the CDR3 is TGTGCCACCACCCTGACAGGGTCAACTGAAGCTTTCTTT. The encoded protein is CATTLTGSTEAFF.

The rearrangement links TRBV4-1 to TRBJ2-3, with a possible D match to TRBD1 (5 bases). Germline V gene lookup returns CDR1 MGHRA and CDR2 YSYEKL. This CDR3 comprises 17 residues. V lost 1 base and J lost 0, with 14 bases in between. The CDR3 region is CASSQAQTVSSTDTQYF. The CDR3, as DNA: TGCGCCAGCAGCCAAGCCCAGACAGTATCTAGCACAGATACGCAGTATTTT.

At least ten counts were recorded for this clonotype. V and J are TRBV3-1 and TRBJ1-4; D remains ambiguous. V was trimmed by 5 bases and J by 10 bases, leaving 14 bases between them. The CDR3 consists of 13 residues. The germline V gene has CDR1 LGHDT and CDR2 YNNKEL (reference sequence). The CDR3 region has the DNA TGTGCCAGCAGCGACGATGCAGCTGGAAAACTGTTTTTT. It specifies CASSDDAAGKLFF.

The rearrangement links TRBV9 to TRBJ2-1; 9 bases fit TRBD2. Unmatched junction bases numbered 4, after V lost 0 bases and J lost 6 bases. Germline CDR1 reads SGDLS; CDR2 reads YYNGEE. The CDR3 spans 15 residues. DNA for the CDR3: TGTGCCAGCAGCGTAGTGGCGGGAGGGCCCAATGAGCAGTTCTTC. Translating it yields CASSVVAGGPNEQFF. Based on the CDR3 plus reference TRBV9 and TRBJ2-1, the full variable domain is DSGVTQTPKHLITATGQRVTLRCSPRSGDLSVYWYQQSLDQGLQFLIQYYNGEERAKGNILERFSAQQFPDLHSELNLSSLELGDSALYFCASSVVAGGPNEQFFGPGTRLTVL.

The table lists this clonotype with a few counts. The chain employs TRBV9 and TRBJ2-7, with 10 nucleotides matching TRBD2. This CDR3 is 13 amino acids long. Germline-derived CDR1 and CDR2 are SGDLS and YYNGEE. The V segment lost 3 bases and the J segment 6 bases; nucleotides outside the gene matches: 3. CDR3 DNA sequence: TGTGCCAGCAGCGCTAGCGGGAGTGGCGAGCAGTACTTC. Its protein product is CASSASGSGEQYF.

There are many counts of this clonotype. The chain uses TRBV5-1 and TRBJ2-3, with D possibly TRBD2 on 5 matching bases. Trimming left V 4 bases short and J 6 bases short, with 27 bases between. The CDR3 sequence is 18 residues long. CDR1 and CDR2 (germline): SGHRS, YFSETQ. The CDR3 region has the DNA TGCGCCAGCAGCCTCGGACTCCTGGGAAAAACCCCCCGTGATACGCAGTATTTT. Residues: CASSLGLLGKTPRDTQYF.

In its sample, this clonotype was seen many times. The CDR3 region is CASSNGKVGEQYF. The CDR3 nucleotides read TGTGCCAGCAGCAACGGAAAGGTCGGCGAGCAGTACTTC. The chain couples TRBV13 to TRBJ2-7; D not resolved. Germline lookup yields CDR1 PRHDT and CDR2 FYEKMQ (reference sequence). The CDR3 length is 13 residues. V was clipped by 5 bases and J by 6 bases, with 14 bases between them.

Regarding this clonotype: A read error is possible here, since a much larger clone lies one base away. The rearrangement uses TRBV5-1 and TRBJ2-3; the match to TRBD2 covers 8 bases. The CDR3 spans 16 residues. The V gene's germline CDR1 is SGHRS and CDR2 YFSETQ. The CDR3 DNA sequence: TGCGTCAGCAGCCCGGGTGTAGCGGGACCCACAGATACGCAGTATTTT. Its protein is CVSSPGVAGPTDTQYF.

Ten or more counts support this clonotype. The chain has TRBV20-1 and TRBJ2-5; 8 nucleotides match TRBD2. Looked up from germline, CDR1 is DFQATT and CDR2 is SNEGSKA (reference sequence). This CDR3 has 13 amino acids. V shed 3 bases, J shed 4 bases, and the junction held 4 bases outside the gene matches. The CDR3 DNA reads as TGCAGTGCTAGCTTAGCGGGATCAGAGACCCAGTACTTC. Translation gives CSASLAGSETQYF.

The J gene is TRBJ1-6, the V gene TRBV12-3 or TRBV12-4, with a possible D match to TRBD1 (5 bases). Trimming took 4 bases from V and 1 from J, leaving 11 bases between them. The CDR3 spans 16 residues. CDR3 bases: TGTGCCAGCAGTTGGCGGGGCCGGTCCTATAATTCACCCCTCCACTTT. Translated, it gives CASSWRGRSYNSPLHF.

The chain uses TRBV10-3 and TRBJ2-5, with TRBD2 matching 8 bases. Germline CDR1 is ENHRY and CDR2 is SYGVKD. The CDR3 is 12 amino acids. After removal of 4 bases from V and 7 bases from J, the junction contained 2 bases not matched to a gene. The CDR3 DNA is TGTGCCATCAGTGCCGGGGGGGCGACCCAGTACTTC. Translating gives CAISAGGATQYF.

There are a few counts of this clonotype. This rearrangement joins TRBV5-1 to TRBJ1-2; maybe TRBD1 (5 bases). The CDR3 is 12 amino acids. V was pared by 4 bases and J by 6 bases, with 10 bases between. The V gene's germline CDR1 is SGHRS and CDR2 YFSETQ. CDR3 protein: CASSEDNNGYTF. The CDR3, as DNA: TGCGCCAGCAGCGAGGACAACAATGGCTACACCTTC.

This clonotype was counted between two and nine times. The chain links TRBV20-1 to TRBJ1-2, with 8 bases that match TRBD1. This CDR3 contains 14 residues. V lost 3 bases to trimming and J lost 2 bases; unmatched junction nucleotides: 5. Germline V gives CDR1 DFQATT, CDR2 SNEGSKA (reference sequence). DNA for the CDR3: TGCAGTGCTAGTCCGACAGGGGTGAACTATGGCTACACCTTC. Translating it yields CSASPTGVNYGYTF.

This clonotype was observed many times. V is TRBV5-1 and J is TRBJ2-2; D is possibly TRBD1 (6 bases). V dropped 3 bases and J dropped 4 bases, with 16 bases sitting between them. Germline V gene data show CDR1 as SGHRS and CDR2 as YFSETQ. The CDR3 spans 16 residues. CDR3 nucleotides: TGCGCCAGCAGCTGGACCCAGGGGCCTCGCACCGGGGAGCTGTTTTTT. It is translated as CASSWTQGPRTGELFF.

The chain links TRBV18 to TRBJ2-2; D tentatively fits TRBD1 or TRBD2 (5 bases each). Trimming cost V 3 bases and J 2 bases, with 16 bases left between them. This CDR3 region has 17 residues. The germline V gene has CDR1 KGHSH and CDR2 LQKENI. CDR3 in amino acids: CASSPRFRDRNTGELFF. CDR3 nucleotide sequence: TGTGCCAGCTCACCGAGATTCAGGGACCGAAACACCGGGGAGCTGTTTTTT.

The table lists this clonotype with many counts. The chain combines TRBV5-1 with TRBJ2-4; 11 nucleotides match TRBD2. Germline values: CDR1 SGHRS, CDR2 YFSETQ. The length of the CDR3 is 16 residues. After removal of 2 bases from V and 0 bases from J, the junction contained 1 base not matched to a gene. This chain's CDR3 is CASSFLAGGAKNIQYF. CDR3 nucleotide sequence: TGCGCCAGCAGCTTTCTAGCGGGAGGAGCCAAAAACATTCAGTACTTC.

This clonotype came up many times. The chain combines TRBV11-3 with TRBJ2-1; 11 bases are a match to TRBD2. The germline V gene has CDR1 SGHNT and CDR2 YENEEA. This CDR3 has 19 amino acids. J lost 8 bases, V lost 3 bases, and 18 bases had no gene match. This CDR3 is CASSLGMVAGGPIPDEQFF. Here the CDR3 DNA reads TGTGCCAGCAGCTTGGGAATGGTAGCGGGAGGGCCTATCCCCGATGAGCAGTTCTTC.

This sequence joins TRBV12-3 or TRBV12-4 and TRBJ1-2; TRBD1 aligns across 12 bases. V gave up 4 bases and J gave up 4 bases; unmatched junction bases: 7. The CDR3 loop spans 16 amino acids. The CDR3 DNA reads TGTGCCAGCAGTTGGGGACAGGGGGCGCGAGTCTATGGCTACACCTTC. Residues: CASSWGQGARVYGYTF.

This clonotype was observed a few times. V and J are TRBV19 and TRBJ1-6; TRBD1 aligns across 9 bases. V was pared by 3 bases and J by 9 bases, with 3 bases of the junction left unmatched. The CDR3 has 14 residues. Germline loops: CDR1 LNHDA, CDR2 SQIVND (reference sequence). CDR3 nucleotide sequence: TGTGCCAGTAGTATGGGACAGGGCGTTTCACCCCTCCACTTT. The encoded protein is CASSMGQGVSPLHF.

About this clonotype itself: Being one base from a much bigger clone, this may be a read error. This chain connects TRBV20-1 to TRBJ1-2; possibly TRBD1 for D (6 bases). Between the trimmed V and J ends, which lost 4 bases and 10 bases, there was a span of 10 bases. This CDR3 spans 10 amino acids. The V gene's germline CDR1 is DFQATT and CDR2 SNEGSKA (reference sequence). The CDR3 DNA is TGCAGTGCTACCGGGACATCCTACACCTTC. This sequence encodes CSATGTSYTF.